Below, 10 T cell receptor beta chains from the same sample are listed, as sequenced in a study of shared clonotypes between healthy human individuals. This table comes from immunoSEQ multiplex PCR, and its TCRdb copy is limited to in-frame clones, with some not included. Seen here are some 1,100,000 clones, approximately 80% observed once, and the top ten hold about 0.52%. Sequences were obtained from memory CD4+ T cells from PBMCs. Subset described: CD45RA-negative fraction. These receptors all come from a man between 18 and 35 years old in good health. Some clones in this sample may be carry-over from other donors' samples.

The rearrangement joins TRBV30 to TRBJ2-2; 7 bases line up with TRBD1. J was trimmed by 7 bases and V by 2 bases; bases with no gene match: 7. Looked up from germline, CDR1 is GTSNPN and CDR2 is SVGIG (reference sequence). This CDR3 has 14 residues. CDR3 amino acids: CAWSLKGANGELFF. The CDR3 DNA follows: TGTGCCTGGAGTCTAAAGGGGGCTAACGGGGAGCTGTTTTTT.

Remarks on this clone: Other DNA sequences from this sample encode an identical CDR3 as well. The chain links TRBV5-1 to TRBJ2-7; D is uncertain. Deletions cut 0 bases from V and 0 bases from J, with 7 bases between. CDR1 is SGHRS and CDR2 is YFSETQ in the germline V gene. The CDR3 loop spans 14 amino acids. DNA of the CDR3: TGCGCCAGCAGCTTGGCGCCCCGCTCCTACGAGCAGTACTTC. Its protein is CASSLAPRSYEQYF.

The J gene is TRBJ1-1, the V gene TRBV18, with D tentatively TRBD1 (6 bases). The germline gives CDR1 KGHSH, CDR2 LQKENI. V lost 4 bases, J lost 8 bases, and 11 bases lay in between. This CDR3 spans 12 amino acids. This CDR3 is CASSQGGKEAFF. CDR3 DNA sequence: TGTGCCAGCTCACAGGGGGGAAAGGAAGCTTTCTTT.

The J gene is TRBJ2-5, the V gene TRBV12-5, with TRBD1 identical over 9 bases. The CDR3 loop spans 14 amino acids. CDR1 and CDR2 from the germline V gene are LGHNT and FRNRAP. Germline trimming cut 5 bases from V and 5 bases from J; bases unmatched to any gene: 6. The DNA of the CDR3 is TGTGCTAGTGGTCCGGGACAGGGAGGCGAGACCCAGTACTTC. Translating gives CASGPGQGGETQYF. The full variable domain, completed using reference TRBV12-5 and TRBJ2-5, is DARVTQTPRHKVTEMGQEVTMRCQPILGHNTVFWYRQTMMQGLELLAYFRNRAPLDDSGMPKDRFSAEMPDATLATLKIQPSEPRDSAVYFCASGPGQGGETQYFGPGTRLLVL.

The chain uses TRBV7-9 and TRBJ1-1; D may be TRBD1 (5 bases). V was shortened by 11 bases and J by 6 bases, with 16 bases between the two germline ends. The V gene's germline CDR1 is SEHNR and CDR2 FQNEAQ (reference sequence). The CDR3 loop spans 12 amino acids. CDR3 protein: CAGSRESPEAFF. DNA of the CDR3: TGTGCCGGATCCAGGGAAAGCCCTGAAGCTTTCTTT.

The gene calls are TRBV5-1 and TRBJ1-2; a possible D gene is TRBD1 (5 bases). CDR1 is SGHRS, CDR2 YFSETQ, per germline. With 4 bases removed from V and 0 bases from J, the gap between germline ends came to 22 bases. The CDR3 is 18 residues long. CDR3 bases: TGCGCCAGCAGCGCGGACAAACCGGGTACTGGGTCTAACTATGGCTACACCTTC. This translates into CASSADKPGTGSNYGYTF.

The CDR3 DNA follows: TGTGCCAGCAGCCTATCGACCCTAGCCAAAAACATTCAGTACTTC. Translation gives CASSLSTLAKNIQYF. The gene calls are TRBV4-2 and TRBJ2-4; D unresolved. CDR3 length equals 15 residues. CDR1 is LGHNA and CDR2 is YNFKEQ in the germline V gene. V was cut by 4 bases and J by 0 bases, with 10 bases left in between.

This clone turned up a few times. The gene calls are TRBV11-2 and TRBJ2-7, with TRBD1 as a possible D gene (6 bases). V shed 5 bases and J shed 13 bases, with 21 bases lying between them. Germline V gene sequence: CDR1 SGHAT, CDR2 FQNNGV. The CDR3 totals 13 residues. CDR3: CASSPGTGIWGYF. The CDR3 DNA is TGTGCCAGCAGCCCGGGCACAGGGATCTGGGGATACTTC.

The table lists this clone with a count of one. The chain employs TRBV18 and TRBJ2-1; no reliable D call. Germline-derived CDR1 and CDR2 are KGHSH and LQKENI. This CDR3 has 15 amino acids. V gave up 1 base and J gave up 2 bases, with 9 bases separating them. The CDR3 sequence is CASSPLSVTYNEQFF. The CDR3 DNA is TGTGCCAGCTCACCACTGAGCGTTACCTACAATGAGCAGTTCTTC.

The CDR3 DNA is TGTGCCAGCAGCTTGGTCCTCCAGCCGTATGGCTACACCTTC. It yields the protein CASSLVLQPYGYTF. The rearrangement joins TRBV5-4 to TRBJ1-2; unclear D gene. V lost 0 bases and J lost 5, with 11 bases in between. Per germline, CDR1 SGHNT and CDR2 YYREEE (reference sequence). The CDR3 is 14 residues long. The full variable domain, with the rest looked up from reference TRBV5-4 and TRBJ1-2, is ETGVTQSPTHLIKTRGQQVTLRCSSQSGHNTVSWYQQALGQGPQFIFQYYREEENGRGNFPPRFSGLQFPNYSSELNVNALELDDSALYLCASSLVLQPYGYTFGSGTRLTVV.